This T cell receptor (beta chain) was recorded in a study of radiotherapy plus CTLA-4 blockade in lung cancer. Looking at the study overall: Patients showed objective responses in 15% to 20% of cases, and disease control was achieved by about 30%.

Notes on the study in general: Increased serum interferon-beta after radiation also reportedly predicted response strongly. Among blood TCR repertoires after radiotherapy plus ipilimumab, tumor-derived clones expanded.

Repertoires were generated with immunoSEQ multiplex PCR, while TCRdb's copy carries only in-frame clones and drops some. The sample holds 75,000 to 100,000 clones, around 88% seen once. CDR1 is SNHLY and CDR2 is FYNNEI in the germline V gene. V was cut by 9 bases and J by 3 bases, with 6 bases left in between. CDR3 size: 10 residues. Focal radiation and CTLA-4 blockade (ipilimumab) were tested in chemo-refractory metastatic non-small-cell lung cancer patients. In its sample, this clone was seen a few times. Its cognate antigen is unknown. The receptor's source is a human donor with non-small cell lung cancer that progressed on radiotherapy plus ipilimumab. This sample comprised peripheral blood, obtained from a patient treated with radiotherapy plus ipilimumab. The J gene is TRBJ2-7, the V gene TRBV2; D might be TRBD1 (5 bases). The CDR3 DNA is TGTGCCAGTAGGGGCTACGAGCAGTACTTC. Amino acid sequence: CASRGYEQYF.